The next 16 T cell receptor beta chains were all read from a single sample in a study of T cell repertoires in cytomegalovirus infection (dated by TCRdb to the late 2010s). TCRdb shows the sequencer as Illumina HiSeq 1500. Through fastp at Q25 and MiXCR, TCRdb rebuilt clones from the public reads, retaining in-frame beta chains. When rows share a CDR3 protein, they turn into one entry using the most common DNA and genes. The sample table contains about 360,000 distinct CDR3 sequences; only one count was recorded for 15% to 20% of them. The top ten clones comprise around 10% of the sample. Material for sequencing was PBMCs. These receptor sequences come from a human donor in good health (CMV status not recorded). Some clones in this sample may be carry-over from other donors' samples.

This clonotype came up a few times. This chain connects TRBV12-3 or TRBV12-4 to TRBJ2-1; 9 bases match TRBD1. V shed 5 bases, J shed 0 bases, and the junction held 11 bases outside the gene matches. The CDR3 is 18 residues long. The CDR3 protein is CASSQGLGQGSSYNEQFF. Here the CDR3 DNA reads TGTGCCAGCAGTCAGGGGCTCGGACAGGGGAGCTCCTACAATGAGCAGTTCTTC.

This clonotype was seen many times. The chain has TRBV11-2 and TRBJ1-2; no definite D call. The V end lost 2 bases, the J end lost 7 bases, and 17 bases lay between the germline ends. Germline CDR1 reads SGHAT; CDR2 reads FQNNGV. CDR3 length: 15 residues. CDR3 nucleotide sequence: TGTGCCAGCAGCTTATCCCCAGGAGGCGAGCGTGGCTACACCTTC. Residues: CASSLSPGGERGYTF.

In its sample, this clonotype was seen many times. The chain employs TRBV10-3 and TRBJ2-3, with 8 nucleotides matching TRBD2. The CDR3 is 15 residues long. Per germline, CDR1 ENHRY and CDR2 SYGVKD. The V gene end was trimmed by 6 bases and the J gene end by 1 base; junction bases not matched to a gene: 6. CDR3 nucleotides: TGTGCCATCAGCACTCAGACTAGCGGCACAGATACGCAGTATTTT. Protein: CAISTQTSGTDTQYF.

The chain links TRBV20-1 to TRBJ2-7; unclear D gene. This CDR3 has 15 amino acids. Germline V gene lookup returns CDR1 DFQATT and CDR2 SNEGSKA (reference sequence). Trimming stripped 5 bases from V and 1 base from J, with 18 bases between. This chain's CDR3 is CSAEPRTVSSYEQYF. The CDR3 bases are TGCAGTGCTGAGCCGCGTACAGTCTCGTCCTACGAGCAGTACTTC.

The rearrangement links TRBV11-2 to TRBJ2-5; either TRBD1 or TRBD2 may fit D (5 bases each). Germline loops: CDR1 SGHAT, CDR2 FQNNGV. The V gene lost 5 bases and the J gene lost 5 bases, with 9 bases spanning the gap. This CDR3 comprises 12 residues. The CDR3 sequence: CASSGTVETQYF. DNA of the CDR3: TGTGCCAGCAGCGGGACGGTGGAGACCCAGTACTTC.

This clonotype has a handful of counts. The chain is built from TRBV4-1 and TRBJ1-4; D is perhaps TRBD1 (5 bases). The V end was cut by 6 bases, the J end by 8 bases, with 19 bases between. Looked up from germline, CDR1 is MGHRA and CDR2 is YSYEKL. This CDR3 comprises 15 residues. In nucleotides, the CDR3 is TGCGCCAGCAGTCAGGAGGGGACCGGAGGAGAAAAACTGTTTTTT. Protein: CASSQEGTGGEKLFF.

This clonotype was found once. V and J are TRBV18 and TRBJ2-2; D unclear. The V gene lost 8 bases and the J gene lost 3 bases, with 4 bases spanning the gap. There are 11 residues in the CDR3. Germline V lookup: CDR1 KGHSH, CDR2 LQKENI. CDR3 region: CASLDTGELFF. The CDR3 bases are TGTGCCAGCCTGGACACCGGGGAGCTGTTTTTT. Variable domain in full (rest from reference TRBV18 and TRBJ2-2): NAGVMQNPRHLVRRRGQEARLRCSPMKGHSHVYWYRQLPEEGLKFMVYLQKENIIDESGMPKERFSAEFPKEGPSILRIQQVVRGDSAAYFCASLDTGELFFGEGSRLTVL.

This clonotype showed up many times. The genes are TRBV7-2 and TRBJ2-7; 7 nucleotides line up with TRBD2. Per the germline V gene, CDR1 is SGHTA and CDR2 is FQGNSA. Trimming at V came to 6 bases and at J to 3 bases, leaving 11 bases not matched to a gene. The CDR3 extends over 15 amino acids. CDR3: CASRGGGGRLYEQYF. The DNA for the CDR3 is TGTGCCAGCAGGGGCGGGGGAGGGAGACTCTACGAGCAGTACTTC.

The sample holds many counts of this clonotype. The chain couples TRBV7-9 to TRBJ1-2, with 9 bases matching TRBD1. This CDR3 region has 16 residues. In germline, CDR1 is SEHNR, CDR2 FQNEAQ (reference sequence). The V gene end was trimmed by 4 bases and the J gene end by 3 bases; junction bases not matched to a gene: 9. Written as DNA, the CDR3 is TGTGCCAGCAGCTCAGCCGGGACAGGGTGGCACTATGGCTACACCTTC. Amino acids: CASSSAGTGWHYGYTF. Combining the CDR3 with reference TRBV7-9 and TRBJ1-2 gives the whole variable domain DTGVSQNPRHKITKRGQNVTFRCDPISEHNRLYWYRQTLGQGPEFLTYFQNEAQLEKSRLLSDRFSAERPKGSFSTLEIQRTEQGDSAMYLCASSSAGTGWHYGYTFGSGTRLTVV.

The chain couples TRBV6-2 or TRBV6-3 to TRBJ1-6; 7 nucleotides line up with TRBD1. The CDR3 has 19 amino acids. CDR1 and CDR2 (germline): MNHEY, SVGEGT. V shed 1 base and J 6 bases; nucleotides not matched to a gene: 15. The CDR3 loop reads CASSYFRGARTTTNSPLHF. The CDR3 DNA follows: TGTGCCAGCAGTTACTTCAGGGGGGCGCGAACGACTACTAATTCACCCCTCCACTTT.

The rearrangement joins TRBV15 to TRBJ2-2; perhaps TRBD2 as D (6 bases). CDR1 is LNHNV and CDR2 is YYDKDF in the germline V gene (reference sequence). The V gene lost 8 bases and the J gene lost 6 bases, with 16 bases spanning the gap. The CDR3 extends over 14 amino acids. CDR3 nucleotide sequence: TGTGCCACCGTCGCGGGAAGGCGCGCCGGGGAGCTGTTTTTT. Residues: CATVAGRRAGELFF.

This clonotype was seen ten or more times. CDR3 sequence (DNA): TGTGCCAGCAGCTACCGACAGGGATTTGACTATGGCTACACCTTC. Translation: CASSYRQGFDYGYTF. J is TRBJ1-2 and V is TRBV7-9; 7 nucleotides line up with TRBD1. CDR1 and CDR2 (germline): SEHNR, FQNEAQ (reference sequence). J lost 3 bases, V lost 4 bases, and 8 bases had no gene match. The length of the CDR3 is 15 residues. Full variable domain (missing parts from reference TRBV7-9 and TRBJ1-2): DTGVSQNPRHKITKRGQNVTFRCDPISEHNRLYWYRQTLGQGPEFLTYFQNEAQLEKSRLLSDRFSAERPKGSFSTLEIQRTEQGDSAMYLCASSYRQGFDYGYTFGSGTRLTVV.

This clonotype has more than one count but fewer than ten. The chain carries TRBV4-1 and TRBJ1-4, with D uncertain. Per the germline V gene, CDR1 is MGHRA and CDR2 is YSYEKL. The CDR3 runs to 17 residues. Between the trimmed V and J ends, which lost 4 bases and 3 bases, there was a span of 18 bases. The CDR3 spells CASSRLYSTAPNEKLFF. The DNA of the CDR3 is TGCGCCAGCAGCCGATTATACTCGACGGCGCCTAATGAAAAACTGTTTTTT.

This clonotype occurred many times. This rearrangement joins TRBV7-2 to TRBJ1-1; possibly TRBD1 for D (5 bases). The germline V and J ends were trimmed by 11 bases and 1 base, with 17 bases remaining between them. The CDR3 is 14 residues long. CDR1 SGHTA and CDR2 FQGNSA come from the germline V gene. CDR3 in DNA: TGTGCCGCCACCCTCGGGGCCGGGAACACTGAAGCTTTCTTT. This codes for CAATLGAGNTEAFF.

This sequence joins TRBV11-2 and TRBJ2-1, with 11 positions matching TRBD2. Looked up from germline, CDR1 is SGHAT and CDR2 is FQNNGV. This CDR3 contains 16 residues. Trimming took 7 bases from V and 9 from J; bases not matched to a gene: 14. CDR3 in amino acids: CASTRRVAGGPREQFF. The CDR3 DNA is TGTGCCAGCACCCGCCGGGTAGCGGGGGGGCCGCGTGAGCAGTTCTTC.

This clonotype has more than one count but fewer than ten. The J gene is TRBJ2-1, the V gene TRBV7-2, with 7 bases lining up with TRBD2. Germline V gene sequence: CDR1 SGHTA, CDR2 FQGNSA. V lost 5 bases, J lost 8 bases, and 15 bases stayed unmatched. The CDR3 spans 16 residues. CDR3 bases: TGTGCCAGCAGCCCGGTTGGGCGGGAGTTCGGTCATGAGCAGTTCTTC. Encoded protein: CASSPVGREFGHEQFF.